The 28 T cell receptor beta chains below come from one sample, sequenced in a study of T cells in Graves' hyperthyroidism and ophthalmopathy. There were TCR beta CDR3 regions amplified from RNA transcripts. The HTBI primer set served for first-round RT-PCR of the TCR CDR3. MiXCR was run by TCRdb on the multiplex PCR reads, yielding one entry per CDR3 protein. The sample shows fewer than 550,000 distinct CDR3 sequences, 24% of them seen only once. Sequencing was done on a sample of blood. These receptors all stem from a woman in her thirties with Graves' ophthalmopathy.

This clonotype was counted many times. This chain connects TRBV19 to TRBJ1-5, with D possibly TRBD1 on 6 matching bases. Trimming cost V 9 bases and J 7 bases, with 22 bases left between them. There are 15 residues in the CDR3. Germline lookup yields CDR1 LNHDA and CDR2 SQIVND (reference sequence). CDR3 amino acids: CARNFPTGLMQPQHF. Written as DNA, the CDR3 is TGTGCCAGGAATTTCCCCACAGGGCTGATGCAGCCCCAGCATTTT.

The chain recombines TRBV12-3 or TRBV12-4 with TRBJ1-5; TRBD1 matches at 8 bases. J gave up 8 bases and V 7 bases, and 16 bases lay outside the gene matches. The CDR3 runs 16 residues. The CDR3: CASNYHLTGDPKPQHF. The DNA for the CDR3 is TGTGCCAGCAACTATCATTTGACAGGGGACCCAAAGCCCCAGCATTTT.

This clonotype was counted between two and nine times. The chain has TRBV5-1 and TRBJ2-5; possibly TRBD2 for D (5 bases). This CDR3 is 14 amino acids long. V lost 4 bases and J lost 4, with 14 bases in between. Germline CDR1 reads SGHRS; CDR2 reads YFSETQ. CDR3 loop: CASSPTRVGETQYF. Written as DNA, the CDR3 is TGCGCCAGCAGCCCCACTAGGGTCGGAGAGACCCAGTACTTC. Filled out from reference TRBV5-1 and TRBJ2-5, the complete variable domain reads KAGVTQTPRYLIKTRGQQVTLSCSPISGHRSVSWYQQTPGQGLQFLFEYFSETQRNKGNFPGRFSGRQFSNSRSEMNVSTLELGDSALYLCASSPTRVGETQYFGPGTRLLVL.

The table lists this clonotype with many counts. This rearrangement joins TRBV10-3 to TRBJ1-2, with D perhaps TRBD1 (5 bases). Germline V lookup: CDR1 ENHRY, CDR2 SYGVKD. Deletions cut 11 bases from V and 8 bases from J, with 21 bases between. The CDR3 is made up of 13 amino acids. CDR3 protein: CAVRKGRDDGYTF. The CDR3 DNA is TGTGCCGTTCGAAAGGGGCGAGATGACGGCTACACCTTC.

In its sample, this clonotype was seen many times. The genes are TRBV7-9 and TRBJ1-1, with unresolved D. Trimming took 0 bases from V and 5 from J, leaving 10 bases between them. The CDR3 totals 14 residues. Germline CDR1 SEHNR, CDR2 FQNEAQ (reference sequence). The CDR3 nucleotides read TGTGCCAGCAGCTTAGCGGATTCCATGACTGAAGCTTTCTTT. The encoded protein is CASSLADSMTEAFF.

This clonotype appeared many times. The chain recombines TRBV11-2 with TRBJ1-2, with D uncertain. V lost 3 bases and J 0 bases, leaving 5 bases between the germline ends. This CDR3 region has 13 residues. Looked up from germline, CDR1 is SGHAT and CDR2 is FQNNGV. The CDR3 nucleotides read TGTGCCAGCAGCTTTCAGGCTAACTATGGCTACACCTTC. As protein: CASSFQANYGYTF.

This clonotype has at least ten counts. The J gene is TRBJ1-2, the V gene TRBV5-1; 8 positions agree with TRBD1. Germline-derived CDR1 and CDR2 are SGHRS and YFSETQ. J was trimmed by 4 bases and V by 4 bases; bases with no gene match: 6. This CDR3 contains 14 residues. The CDR3 loop reads CASSTTGDGYGYTF. CDR3 in DNA: TGCGCCAGCAGCACGACAGGGGATGGCTATGGCTACACCTTC.

V gene TRBV15 combines with J gene TRBJ2-7; TRBD2 matches at 7 bases. Losses at the gene ends were 3 bases for V and 7 bases for J; bases not matched to a gene: 6. This CDR3 has 13 amino acids. CDR1 is LNHNV and CDR2 is YYDKDF in the germline V gene (reference sequence). CDR3 bases: TGTGCCACCAGCAGCTTTTTGGGGGGGGAGCAGTACTTC. This codes for CATSSFLGGEQYF.

The chain uses TRBV7-8 and TRBJ1-1, with 9 bases identical to TRBD1. Germline CDR1 and CDR2: SGHVS and FQNEAQ. The CDR3 has 16 amino acids. V shed 7 bases and J 5 bases; nucleotides not matched to a gene: 14. Here the CDR3 reads CASTRTGQGTMTEAFF. In DNA, the CDR3 is TGTGCCAGCACCAGAACCGGACAGGGGACAATGACTGAAGCTTTCTTT.

There are many counts of this clonotype. The rearrangement uses TRBV12-3 or TRBV12-4 and TRBJ1-2, with D possibly being TRBD1 (6 bases). The CDR3 is 14 amino acids. The ends were cut back, 2 bases at V and 4 bases at J, with 11 bases in the middle. The CDR3 nucleotides are TGTGCCAGCAGTTTATGGACAGTATTCTATGGCTACACCTTC. Translating gives CASSLWTVFYGYTF.

The V gene is TRBV12-3 or TRBV12-4, the J gene TRBJ1-3; D call uncertain. The CDR3 is 13 amino acids. V lost 8 bases and J lost 3, with 11 bases in between. CDR3 protein: CASGTQSGNTIYF. The CDR3 DNA follows: TGTGCCAGCGGCACCCAGAGTGGAAACACCATATATTTT.

There are many counts of this clonotype. V and J are TRBV20-1 and TRBJ1-1, with D possibly matching TRBD1 (5 bases). This CDR3 region has 15 residues. Deletions cut 3 bases from V and 1 base from J, with 15 bases between. The germline gives CDR1 DFQATT, CDR2 SNEGSKA (reference sequence). CDR3 region: CSASKLYGANTEAFF. The CDR3 nucleotides read TGCAGTGCTAGTAAGTTGTACGGGGCGAACACTGAAGCTTTCTTT.

The table lists this clonotype with a few counts. J is TRBJ2-7 and V is TRBV20-1, with 12 bases aligning to TRBD2. Germline loops: CDR1 DFQATT, CDR2 SNEGSKA (reference sequence). The junction had 12 bases not matched to a gene; V was cut back by 6 bases and J by 6 bases. This CDR3 contains 15 residues. As DNA, the CDR3 is TGCAGTGCCCCGACTAGCGGGAGCTCCTTTGGCGAGCAGTACTTC. Encoded protein: CSAPTSGSSFGEQYF.

The V gene is TRBV20-1, the J gene TRBJ2-5; the D gene is possibly TRBD2 (6 bases). Germline loops: CDR1 DFQATT, CDR2 SNEGSKA (reference sequence). Trimming took off 3 bases at V and 2 bases at J, with 10 bases between the two ends. CDR3 length: 13 residues. Here the CDR3 DNA reads TGCAGTGCTAGCGGGAGTGGACAAGAGACCCAGTACTTC. Translated: CSASGSGQETQYF.

The J gene is TRBJ2-7, the V gene TRBV11-2, with D unresolved. With 6 bases removed from V and 7 bases from J, the gap between germline ends came to 19 bases. CDR3 length: 14 residues. Germline V gene sequence: CDR1 SGHAT, CDR2 FQNNGV. CDR3 sequence reads: CASRRYLTTREQYF. CDR3 bases: TGTGCCAGCAGACGATACCTTACTACGCGTGAGCAGTACTTC.

This clonotype was recorded at least ten times. V is TRBV20-1 and J is TRBJ1-5; D is unclear. Germline V CDR1 and CDR2: DFQATT, SNEGSKA (reference sequence). The CDR3 is made up of 12 amino acids. With 4 bases removed from V and 5 bases from J, the gap between germline ends came to 9 bases. Here the CDR3 DNA reads TGCAGTGCTAAAGCGGGAGATCAGCCCCAGCATTTT. It translates to CSAKAGDQPQHF.

The CDR3 DNA reads TGTGCCAGCACCTTCGGGTCGATGGGTAGCTCTGGGGCCAACGTCCTGACTTTC. Its protein is CASTFGSMGSSGANVLTF. The chain uses TRBV28 and TRBJ2-6; D is ambiguous. The CDR3 is 18 amino acids. Trimming cost V 7 bases and J 0 bases, with 19 bases left between them. From germline, CDR1 is MDHEN and CDR2 SYDVKM.

The sample holds many counts of this clonotype. This chain joins TRBV15 and TRBJ2-7; 8 bases match TRBD2. The CDR3 runs to 16 residues. With 0 bases clipped from V and 3 bases from J, the junction kept 7 bases outside the gene matches. In germline, CDR1 is LNHNV, CDR2 YYDKDF (reference sequence). The CDR3 DNA follows: TGTGCCACCAGCAGAGATCTAGGCGCGGGGGGCTACGAGCAGTACTTC. Amino acid sequence: CATSRDLGAGGYEQYF.

The V gene is TRBV2, the J gene TRBJ1-2; 8 nucleotides agree with TRBD1. In germline, CDR1 is SNHLY, CDR2 FYNNEI. The J segment lost 8 bases and the V segment lost 6 bases, leaving 14 bases of the junction unmatched. This CDR3 comprises 15 residues. CDR3 nucleotide sequence: TGTGCCAGCAGGACTATACGCAGGACAGGGAACGGCTACACCTTC. Translation gives CASRTIRRTGNGYTF.

This clonotype has only a few counts. This chain joins TRBV9 and TRBJ1-1; the match to TRBD1 covers 8 bases. The CDR3 sequence is 18 residues long. Germline CDR1 is SGDLS and CDR2 is YYNGEE. With V trimmed by 0 bases and J by 4 bases, 14 bases remained unmatched. CDR3 DNA sequence: TGTGCCAGCAGCGTAGGGGCAGGGGGCAATCGGGTGCGCACTGAAGCTTTCTTT. Translated: CASSVGAGGNRVRTEAFF.

The V gene is TRBV6-1, the J gene TRBJ1-1; D gene ambiguous. The CDR3 covers 15 residues. Trimming pared 5 bases from V and 3 bases from J, leaving 16 bases between. CDR1 and CDR2 (germline): MNHNS, SASEGT. The CDR3 is CASSLPRLSYTEAFF. As DNA, the CDR3 is TGTGCCAGCAGTCTCCCGAGACTGAGTTACACTGAAGCTTTCTTT.

The chain employs TRBV28 and TRBJ2-5, with D possibly being TRBD1 (6 bases). The CDR3 covers 13 residues. V was pared by 6 bases and J by 4 bases, with 12 bases between. Looked up from germline, CDR1 is MDHEN and CDR2 is SYDVKM. The CDR3 DNA reads TGTGCCAGCAGGTCTGGACAGAGAGAGACCCAGTACTTC. It encodes CASRSGQRETQYF.

This clonotype was picked up many times. The chain links TRBV12-3 or TRBV12-4 to TRBJ1-5; D not certain. Trimming removed 2 bases at V and 0 bases at J, with 8 bases between. The CDR3 runs to 15 residues. The CDR3 nucleotides are TGTGCCAGCAGTTTACACTGGGGTAGCAATCAGCCCCAGCATTTT. Amino acids: CASSLHWGSNQPQHF.

This clonotype was detected a few times. The chain has TRBV20-1 and TRBJ2-7; 10 bases line up with TRBD1. Germline V gives CDR1 DFQATT, CDR2 SNEGSKA (reference sequence). After removal of 3 bases from V and 3 bases from J, the junction contained 8 bases not matched to a gene. This CDR3 is built from 15 residues. The CDR3 DNA is TGCAGTGCTAGTCGCCGGGACAGGGGTAGCTACGAGCAGTACTTC. This sequence encodes CSASRRDRGSYEQYF.

This clonotype was counted ten times or more. CDR3 sequence: CASSLKGRGVEQYF. CDR3 DNA sequence: TGTGCCAGCAGCTTAAAGGGCAGGGGGGTCGAGCAGTACTTC. The chain has TRBV7-9 and TRBJ2-7, with a weak D call TRBD1 (7 bases). V dropped 2 bases and J dropped 6 bases, with 14 bases sitting between them. The CDR3 is 14 residues long. CDR1 is SEHNR and CDR2 is FQNEAQ in the germline V gene (reference sequence).

This clonotype was found a few times. The rearrangement links TRBV6-1 to TRBJ1-2; D not resolved. The CDR3 spans 16 residues. V shed 8 bases and J shed 0 bases, with 19 bases lying between them. The germline CDR1 and CDR2 sequences are MNHNS and SASEGT. CDR3 protein: CASVSLRSGANYGYTF. As DNA, the CDR3 is TGTGCCAGCGTATCTTTGAGGTCGGGCGCTAACTATGGCTACACCTTC.

This clonotype was detected many times. The rearrangement uses TRBV30 and TRBJ2-7, with a possible D match to TRBD2 (5 bases). The germline V and J ends were trimmed by 5 bases and 0 bases, with 11 bases remaining between them. In germline, CDR1 is GTSNPN, CDR2 SVGIG (reference sequence). This CDR3 is 13 amino acids long. The CDR3 coding sequence is TGTGCCTGGGGGAGCGGCAACTCCTACGAGCAGTACTTC. Amino acids: CAWGSGNSYEQYF.

This clonotype was counted many times. The chain recombines TRBV27 with TRBJ1-2, with 7 bases that match TRBD1. The trim removed 3 bases at V and 2 bases at J, leaving 6 bases unmatched. This CDR3 has 15 amino acids. Per germline, CDR1 MNHEY and CDR2 SMNVEV (reference sequence). The DNA for the CDR3 is TGTGCCAGCAGTTTCTGGCCAGGGGGAAACTATGGCTACACCTTC. It is translated as CASSFWPGGNYGYTF.